This is a list of T cell receptor beta chains from one sample in a study of T cell responses to AZD1222 COVID-19 vaccine. Assay: immunoSEQ multiplex PCR; the TCRdb copy retains only in-frame clones and omits some. The sample gives about 120,000 clones, around 90% of which show up once; just over 2.5% is in the top ten. The material sequenced was peripheral blood, taken 28 days after the second AZD1222 dose. The origin of the receptors is an adult who received the AZD1222 COVID-19 vaccine. Both conserved end residues are part of each CDR3. A D gene is named only where the DNA matches it firmly. Not all rows give a size; the values are once, few, many and, for expanded clones, a class.

cdr3_aa | cdr3_nt | d_call | clone_size | j_call | v_call
CAISGGLATDTQYF | TGTGCCATCAGTGGGGGACTAGCGACAGATACGCAGTATTTT | TRBD2 | NA | TRBJ2-3 | TRBV10-3
CASSPQGGQISTEAFF | TGTGCCAGCTCACCACAGGGGGGACAGATAAGCACTGAAGCTTTCTTT | TRBD1 | NA | TRBJ1-1 | TRBV18
CASSLGPGQGQLGQYF | TGTGCCAGCAGCTTAGGACCGGGACAGGGACAGCTGGGGCAGTACTTC | TRBD1 | NA | TRBJ2-7 | TRBV7-8
CSVKTGQWFSAGYTF | TGCAGCGTAAAGACAGGACAATGGTTCTCGGCTGGCTACACCTTC | NA | NA | TRBJ1-2 | TRBV29-1
CASSTYRETPLHF | TGTGCCAGCAGTACGTACAGGGAAACACCCCTCCACTTT | NA | NA | TRBJ1-6 | TRBV12-3/TRBV12-4
CASSQDQATRYGYTF | TGCGCCAGCAGCCAAGATCAGGCGACACGGTATGGCTACACCTTC | NA | NA | TRBJ1-2 | TRBV4-1
CASSSTRPGVGETQYF | TGTGCCAGCAGCTCCACCCGACCCGGTGTCGGGGAGACCCAGTACTTC | NA | NA | TRBJ2-5 | TRBV7-2
CASSQAGTGFYGYTF | TGTGCCAGCAGCCAAGCCGGGACAGGCTTCTATGGCTACACCTTC | TRBD1 | NA | TRBJ1-2 | TRBV14
CASSKSRGQNTEAFF | TGTGCCAGCAGCAAATCCAGGGGGCAAAATACTGAAGCTTTCTTT | TRBD1 | NA | TRBJ1-1 | TRBV7-2
CASTPIGEGRGGLDTGELFF | TGTGCCAGCACTCCTATTGGCGAAGGTCGTGGGGGCCTAGACACCGGGGAGCTGTTTTTT | NA | NA | TRBJ2-2 | TRBV4-2
CASSAGRGLGYTF | TGTGCCAGTAGTGCGGGAAGGGGATTGGGCTACACCTTC | NA | NA | TRBJ1-2 | TRBV19
CASNRGETAGPPLHF | TGTGCCAGCAACCGCGGGGAGACGGCGGGTCCACCCCTCCACTTT | NA | NA | TRBJ1-6 | TRBV6-6
CSATDGPLQYF | TGCAGTGCTACGGACGGGCCCCTGCAGTACTTC | NA | once | TRBJ2-7 | TRBV20-1
CASSPPTSGLYEQYF | TGTGCCAGCAGTCCGCCCACTAGCGGGCTCTACGAGCAGTACTTC | TRBD2 | few | TRBJ2-7 | TRBV6-2/TRBV6-3
CASSLHPIGVTGNTIYF | TGCGCCAGCAGCCTGCACCCTATAGGAGTAACTGGAAACACCATATATTTT | NA | NA | TRBJ1-3 | TRBV4-3
CASSYSNAGRGQPQHF | TGTGCCAGCAGTTACTCGAATGCGGGGCGCGGACAGCCCCAGCATTTT | NA | NA | TRBJ1-5 | TRBV6-5
CASSIPGTGYTGELFF | TGTGCCAGCAGTATCCCCGGGACAGGGTACACCGGGGAGCTGTTTTTT | TRBD1 | NA | TRBJ2-2 | TRBV6-2/TRBV6-3
CASSLQGSGYTF | TGTGCCAGTAGTCTTCAGGGAAGTGGCTACACCTTC | NA | NA | TRBJ1-2 | TRBV19